The T cell receptor (beta chain) described here comes from a study of OX40 agonist ivuxolimab in advanced cancers. Study details: Every patient in dose escalation had hepatocellular carcinoma, melanoma, renal cell or head and neck cancer.

Here immunoSEQ multiplex PCR was the method, and the copy in TCRdb shows in-frame clones only, minus some. The table shows about 79,000 clones, with over 75% occurring only once. The CDR3 covers 17 residues. Germline loops: CDR1 SGDLS, CDR2 YYNGEE. The V and J ends lost 0 bases and 0 bases respectively, with 12 bases between them. Overall study findings and caveats: Researchers report that CD8+ T cells had, on average, more expanded clones than CD4+.

About this clone itself: Its antigen is currently unknown.

The chain recombines TRBV9 with TRBJ2-2; D may be TRBD1 or TRBD2 (5 bases each). The source of this sequence is an adult with an advanced solid tumor such as melanoma, head and neck, liver or kidney cancer. The sequencing used CD4+ or CD8+ T cells sorted from blood, collected in a trial of the OX40 agonist ivuxolimab. CDR3 in DNA: TGTGCCAGCAGCGTAGGGAGGACAATTTCGAACACCGGGGAGCTGTTTTTT. Protein sequence: CASSVGRTISNTGELFF.